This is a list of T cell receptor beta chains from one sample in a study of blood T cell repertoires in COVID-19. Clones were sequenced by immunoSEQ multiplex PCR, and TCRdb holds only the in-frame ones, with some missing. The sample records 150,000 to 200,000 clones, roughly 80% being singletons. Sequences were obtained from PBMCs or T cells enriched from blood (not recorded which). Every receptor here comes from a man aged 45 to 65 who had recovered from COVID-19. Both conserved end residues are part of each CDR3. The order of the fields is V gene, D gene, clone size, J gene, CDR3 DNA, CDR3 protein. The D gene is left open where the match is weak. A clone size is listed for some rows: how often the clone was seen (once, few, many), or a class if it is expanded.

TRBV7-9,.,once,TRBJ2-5,TGTGCCAGCAGCCCTCAAGAGACCCAGTACTTC,CASSPQETQYF
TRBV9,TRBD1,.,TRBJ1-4,TGTGCCAGCAGCGCACAGGGGGAAAAACTGTTTTTT,CASSAQGEKLFF
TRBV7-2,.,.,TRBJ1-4,TGTGCCAGCAGCTTAGCGGCAGGCGAAAAACTGTTTTTT,CASSLAAGEKLFF
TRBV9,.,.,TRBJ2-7,TGTGCCAGCAGCGTAGGCGCGGTGTCTCTGAACGAGCAGTACTTC,CASSVGAVSLNEQYF
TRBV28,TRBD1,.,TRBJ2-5,TGTGCCAGCAGTTCTCCGGGACAGGAGTCGGAGACCCAGTACTTC,CASSSPGQESETQYF
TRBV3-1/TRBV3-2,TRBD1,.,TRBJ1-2,TGTGCCAGCAGCCAGGGGACAGTTAACTATGGCTACACCTTC,CASSQGTVNYGYTF
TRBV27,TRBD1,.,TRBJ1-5,TGTGCCAGCAGGTTAACAGGGGGAACTCACTTCAATCAGCCCCAGCATTTT,CASRLTGGTHFNQPQHF
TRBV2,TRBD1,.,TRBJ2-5,TGTGCCAGCAGTGAGATCCCCGACAGGGGGTGGGAGACCCAGTACTTC,CASSEIPDRGWETQYF
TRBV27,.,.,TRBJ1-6,TGTGCCAGCAGTTTATCTGGGGGGTATTCACCCCTCCACTTT,CASSLSGGYSPLHF
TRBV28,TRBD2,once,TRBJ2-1,TGTGCCAGCAGCTCCTCTAGCGGGACTTACAATGAGCAGTTCTTC,CASSSSSGTYNEQFF
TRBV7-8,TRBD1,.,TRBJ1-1,TGTGCCAGCAGCATCGACAGGGCGAACACTGAAGCTTTCTTT,CASSIDRANTEAFF
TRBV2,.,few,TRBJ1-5,TGTGCCAGCAGTGAAGCGATAGTAGGGCGGGCCCAGCATTTT,CASSEAIVGRAQHF
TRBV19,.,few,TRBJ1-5,TGTGCCAGTAGTTTGATAGCCAATCAGCCCCAGCATTTT,CASSLIANQPQHF
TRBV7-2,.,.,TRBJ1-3,TGTGCCAGCAGCTTAGGTTCAGGGCGGAACACCATATATTTT,CASSLGSGRNTIYF
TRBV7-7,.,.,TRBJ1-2,TGTGCTAGCAGCTTACAGGGCGGCTACACCTTC,CASSLQGGYTF
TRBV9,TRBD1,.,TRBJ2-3,TGTGCCAGCAGCGTGACAGGGACCGATACGCAGTATTTT,CASSVTGTDTQYF
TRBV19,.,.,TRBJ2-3,TGTGCCAGTAGTATATGGGCGGCTGGGGCACAACGCACAGATACGCAGTATTTT,CASSIWAAGAQRTDTQYF
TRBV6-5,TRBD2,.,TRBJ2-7,TGTGCCAGCAGCCCACTAGCGGCTGTTTGGAACGAGCAGTACTTC,CASSPLAAVWNEQYF
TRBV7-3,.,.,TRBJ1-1,TGTGCCAGCAGCCCTTACACACAGAACACTGAAGCTTTCTTT,CASSPYTQNTEAFF
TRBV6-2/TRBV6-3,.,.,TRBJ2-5,TGTGCCAGCAGTTACTTAGTAGCTGAGACCCAGTACTTC,CASSYLVAETQYF
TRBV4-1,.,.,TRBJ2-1,TGCGCCAGCAGCCTCCCAACGGGGATACATGAGCAGTTCTTC,CASSLPTGIHEQFF
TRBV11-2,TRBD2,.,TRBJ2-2,TGTGCCAGCAGCTTAGAGCGGGGGGGCCGGGCCGGGGAGCTGTTTTTT,CASSLERGGRAGELFF
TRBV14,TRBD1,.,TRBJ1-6,TGTGCCAGCAGCCAAGGACAGGGATCCTATTCACCCCTCCACTTT,CASSQGQGSYSPLHF
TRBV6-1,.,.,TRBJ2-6,TGTGCCAGCAGTGGACAGGGACTCCACTCTGGGGCCAACGTCCTGACTTTC,CASSGQGLHSGANVLTF
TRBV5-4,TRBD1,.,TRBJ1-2,TGTGCCAGCAGCTTGGGACAGGGGGGATCTAACTATGGCTACACCTTC,CASSLGQGGSNYGYTF
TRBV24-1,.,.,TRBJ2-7,TGTGCCACCAGTCCCACTGGAGGGGGCGAGTACGAGCAGTACTTC,CATSPTGGGEYEQYF
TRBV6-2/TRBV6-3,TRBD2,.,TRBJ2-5,TGTGCCAGCAGTCGGGGGACTAGCGTATACCAAGAGACCCAGTACTTC,CASSRGTSVYQETQYF
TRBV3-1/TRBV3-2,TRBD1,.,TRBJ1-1,TGTGCCAGCGCGGGACAGGGTGCCATGAACACTGAAGCTTTCTTT,CASAGQGAMNTEAFF
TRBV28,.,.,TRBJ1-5,TGTGCCAGCAGCGAGACAGTGCGTGTCGGTGGCAATCAGCCCCAGCATTTT,CASSETVRVGGNQPQHF
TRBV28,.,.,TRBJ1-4,TGTGCCAGCAGTTACGGAGAGTGGGGCGAAAAACTGTTTTTT,CASSYGEWGEKLFF
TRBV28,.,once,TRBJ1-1,TGTGCCAGCAGTTTATTGTCCGGGGGAGCTTTCTTT,CASSLLSGGAFF
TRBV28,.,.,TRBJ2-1,TGTGCCAGCAGTTCTTCCCGAAGGCGGGTAGGTAATGAGCAGTTCTTC,CASSSSRRRVGNEQFF
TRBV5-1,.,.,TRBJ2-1,TGCGCCAGCAGCTTCGGAGGGAGCTCCTACAATGAGCAGTTCTTC,CASSFGGSSYNEQFF
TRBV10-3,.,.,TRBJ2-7,TGTGCCGCGCGGAGGACCGATAACTACGAGCAGTACTTC,CAARRTDNYEQYF
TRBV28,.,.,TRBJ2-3,TGTGCCATCACGGGGACAGATACGCAGTATTTT,CAITGTDTQYF
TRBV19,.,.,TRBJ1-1,TGTGCCAGTAGTATCGGTCCAGGGGCAGAAGAAATGAACACTGAAGCTTTCTTT,CASSIGPGAEEMNTEAFF
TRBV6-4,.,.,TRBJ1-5,TGTGCCAGCAGGGCGACGGCGGAGGGCAATCAGCCCCAGCATTTT,CASRATAEGNQPQHF
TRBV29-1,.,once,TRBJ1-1,TGCAGCGTTGAAGCCGCGGAGGGGACCACTGAAGCTTTCTTT,CSVEAAEGTTEAFF
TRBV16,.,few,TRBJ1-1,TGTGCCAGCAGCCAATCGGGGGGGGAGGGCACTGAAGCTTTCTTT,CASSQSGGEGTEAFF
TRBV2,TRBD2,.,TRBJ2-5,TGTGCCAGCAGCCGGACTAGCGGGTACGAGACCCAGTACTTC,CASSRTSGYETQYF
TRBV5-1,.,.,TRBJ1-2,TGCGCCAGCAGCTTGGCCTCGCTATCTGGCTACACCTTC,CASSLASLSGYTF
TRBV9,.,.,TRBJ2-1,TGTGCCAGCAGCCCTGGGCTAAGCTCCTACAATGAGCAGTTCTTC,CASSPGLSSYNEQFF
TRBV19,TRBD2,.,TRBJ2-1,TGTGCCAGTAGTAACAGGGGTGCAGCTAGCGGGAGGAATGAGCAGTTCTTC,CASSNRGAASGRNEQFF
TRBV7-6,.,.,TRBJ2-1,TGTGCCAGCGGGCAGAGCCTCTACAATGAGCAGTTCTTC,CASGQSLYNEQFF
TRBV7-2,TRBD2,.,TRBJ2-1,TGTGCCAGCAGCCTGGGGCTAGCGGGAGGAGGAGAGCAGTTCTTC,CASSLGLAGGGEQFF
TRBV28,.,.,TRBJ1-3,TGTGCCAGCAGTTTAGCCTACCACCTGGGAGGTGGAAACACCATATATTTT,CASSLAYHLGGGNTIYF
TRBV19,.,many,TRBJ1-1,TGTGCCAGTAGTGGGCGCTATGAAGCTTTCTTT,CASSGRYEAFF
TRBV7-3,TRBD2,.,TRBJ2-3,TGTGCCAGCAGCTTAACCGCGACTAGCAGGGCGGATACGCAGTATTTT,CASSLTATSRADTQYF
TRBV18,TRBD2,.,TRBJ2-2,TGTGCCAGCTCACTGAGCGGGAGTGCAACCGGGGAGCTGTTTTTT,CASSLSGSATGELFF
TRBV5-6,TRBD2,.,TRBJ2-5,TGTGCCAGCAGCTTGAGGCTAGCGGGGGGGGAGACCCAGTACTTC,CASSLRLAGGETQYF
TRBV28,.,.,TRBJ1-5,TGTGCCAGCAGTTCAGGAGGGGACCTGTTCAATCAGCCCCAGCATTTT,CASSSGGDLFNQPQHF
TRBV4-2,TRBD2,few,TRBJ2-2,TGTGCCAGCAGCCAAGAACTAGCGGGGCTATTGAACACCGGGGAGCTGTTTTTT,CASSQELAGLLNTGELFF
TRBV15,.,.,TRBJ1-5,TGTGCCACCAGCAGAGATATTGGCAATCAGCCCCAGCATTTT,CATSRDIGNQPQHF
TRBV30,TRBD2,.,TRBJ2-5,TGTGCCACCTTGCGCACTAGCGGCCTACAAGAGACCCAGTACTTC,CATLRTSGLQETQYF